This T cell receptor beta chain was sequenced for a study of blood T cell repertoires in COVID-19. In the study overall: Samples taken during acute and convalescent COVID-19 were collected in the United States, Italy and Spain.

Germline values: CDR1 SGHNT, CDR2 YENEEA. Trimming took off 5 bases at V and 2 bases at J, with 15 bases between the two ends. This CDR3 region has 16 residues. TCRdb's table, derived via immunoSEQ multiplex PCR, lists solely in-frame clones and lacks some. This sample yields under 350,000 clones, of which 80% to 90% are seen a single time; roughly 4.2% belongs to the top ten. The study recruited people aged about 18 to 95 years across roughly 23 US areas. The V call is TRBV11-3, the J call TRBJ2-2, with D possibly being TRBD1 (6 bases). The clonotype comes from a woman in her 40s with acute COVID-19. Input material: PBMCs or T cells enriched from blood (not recorded which). The CDR3 protein is CASSREGTKNTGELFF. The CDR3 region has the DNA TGTGCCAGCAGCCGCGAGGGGACAAAAAACACCGGGGAGCTGTTTTTT. Combining the CDR3 with reference TRBV11-3 and TRBJ2-2 gives the whole variable domain EAGVVQSPRYKIIEKKQPVAFWCNPISGHNTLYWYLQNLGQGPELLIRYENEEAVDDSQLPKDRFSAERLKGVDSTLKIQPAELGDSAVYLCASSREGTKNTGELFFGEGSRLTVL.